This T cell receptor (beta chain) appears in the sequencing data of a study of blood T cell repertoires in COVID-19. About the study: Acute and convalescent COVID-19 specimens originated in the United States, Italy and Spain. T cells, B-cell-depleted T cells, or PBMCs supplied cDNA or gDNA.

Authors' methods: Reference gene primer amplification yielded estimated nucleated cell counts. Measured with immunoSEQ multiplex PCR; TCRdb has only the in-frame clones, and not every one. D and trimming come from the DNA, and the V and J calls and clone size come from that table. The sample lists 110,000 or so clones, more than 80% occurring once. Germline assignment: CDR1 KGHSH and CDR2 LQKENI. With 2 bases clipped from V and 5 bases from J, the junction kept 9 bases outside the gene matches. The CDR3 contains 16 residues. The sample comprised peripheral blood. The J gene is TRBJ1-5, the V gene TRBV18; 7 bases agree with TRBD1. The TCR sequence derives from a human donor in a cohort sampled during active COVID-19. The CDR3 DNA reads TGTGCCAGCTCACCATCCGCGGGACAGCCACATCAGCCCCAGCATTTT. Protein product: CASSPSAGQPHQPQHF.